The present T cell receptor (beta chain) was sequenced within a study of T cell repertoires in ileal Crohn's disease. The length of the CDR3 is 15 residues. Germline V gene data show CDR1 as LGHNA and CDR2 as YSLEER. Trimming cost V 2 bases and J 8 bases; bases outside gene matches: 9. The time point here: inflamed ileum from the surgical specimen. Profiling relied on immunoSEQ multiplex PCR, and the TCRdb table lists in-frame clones only, not all of them. The repertoire holds some 16,000 clones, about 92% seen once, with 6% to 8.5% in the top ten. Comment on this clone: Its antigen is not identified.

General study findings and limits: Compared with CD4 T cells, sorted CD8 cells carried more expanded clones.

Sequencing used ileal tissue. This chain uses TRBV4-3 with TRBJ1-2; 9 bases align to TRBD1. This clonotype was obtained from an adult with Crohn's disease. The CDR3 DNA reads as TGCGCCAGCAGCCAAACCGCGGACAGGGGTGGAGGCTACACCTTC. It yields the protein CASSQTADRGGGYTF.